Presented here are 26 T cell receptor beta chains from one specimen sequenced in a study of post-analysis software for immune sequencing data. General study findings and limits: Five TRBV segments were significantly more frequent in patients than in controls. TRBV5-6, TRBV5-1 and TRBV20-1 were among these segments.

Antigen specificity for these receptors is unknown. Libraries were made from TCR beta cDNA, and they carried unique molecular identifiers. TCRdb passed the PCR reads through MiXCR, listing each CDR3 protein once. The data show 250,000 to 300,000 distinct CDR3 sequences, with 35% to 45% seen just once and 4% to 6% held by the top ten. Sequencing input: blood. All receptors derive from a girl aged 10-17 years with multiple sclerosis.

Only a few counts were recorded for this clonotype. CDR3 nucleotide sequence: TGTGCCAGCTATCAAGGTATGAACACTGAAGCTTTCTTT. This codes for CASYQGMNTEAFF. This sequence joins TRBV28 and TRBJ1-1; D unclear. Trimming took off 8 bases at V and 0 bases at J, with 10 bases between the two ends. CDR1 is MDHEN and CDR2 is SYDVKM in the germline V gene. There are 13 residues in the CDR3.

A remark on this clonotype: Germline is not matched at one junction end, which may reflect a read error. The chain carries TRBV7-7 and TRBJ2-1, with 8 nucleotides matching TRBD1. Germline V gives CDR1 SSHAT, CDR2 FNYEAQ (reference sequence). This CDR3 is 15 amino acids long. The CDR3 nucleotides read TGTGCCGGCAGGTATCCGGGACAGGAGTACAATGAGCAGTTCTTC. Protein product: CAGRYPGQEYNEQFF.

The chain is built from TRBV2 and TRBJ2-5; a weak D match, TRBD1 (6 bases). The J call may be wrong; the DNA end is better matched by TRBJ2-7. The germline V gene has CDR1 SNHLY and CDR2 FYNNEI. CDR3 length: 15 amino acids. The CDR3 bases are TGTGCCAGCAGTGAACTATCAATGGACAGCTACGAGCAGTACTTC. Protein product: CASSELSMDSYEQYF.

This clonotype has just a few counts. The CDR3 reads CASSQKVRVGVLDTEAFF. In nucleotides, the CDR3 is TGTGCCAGCAGCCAAAAAGTCAGGGTTGGAGTTTTGGACACTGAAGCTTTCTTT. The chain uses TRBV4-2 and TRBJ1-1, with D perhaps TRBD1 (5 bases). This CDR3 has 18 amino acids. CDR1 is LGHNA and CDR2 is YNFKEQ in the germline V gene. V was pared by 2 bases and J by 3 bases, with 22 bases between.

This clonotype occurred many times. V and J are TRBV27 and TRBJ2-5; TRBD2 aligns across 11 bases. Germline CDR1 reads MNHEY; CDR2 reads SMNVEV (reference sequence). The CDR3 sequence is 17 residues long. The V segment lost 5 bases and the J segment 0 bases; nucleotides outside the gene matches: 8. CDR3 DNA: TGTGCCAGCAGTCCACGACTAGCGGGGTTTTACCAAGAGACCCAGTACTTC. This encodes CASSPRLAGFYQETQYF.

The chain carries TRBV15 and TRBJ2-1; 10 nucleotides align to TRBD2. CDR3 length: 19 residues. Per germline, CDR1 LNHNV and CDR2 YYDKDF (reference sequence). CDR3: CVISRDLKLGTSDYNEQFF. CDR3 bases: TGTGTCATCAGCAGAGATCTGAAGTTGGGGACTAGCGACTACAATGAGCAGTTCTTC.

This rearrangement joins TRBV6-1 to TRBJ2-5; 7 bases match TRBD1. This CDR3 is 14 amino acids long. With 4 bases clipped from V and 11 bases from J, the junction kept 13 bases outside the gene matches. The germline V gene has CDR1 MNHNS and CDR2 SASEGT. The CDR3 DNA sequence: TGTGCCAGCAGTGGACAGGGCTCCTACAATGAGCAGTACTTC. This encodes CASSGQGSYNEQYF.

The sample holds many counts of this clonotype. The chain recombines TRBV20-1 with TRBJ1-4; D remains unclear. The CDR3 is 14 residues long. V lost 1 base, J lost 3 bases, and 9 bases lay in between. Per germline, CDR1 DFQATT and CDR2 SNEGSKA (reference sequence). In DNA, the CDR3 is TGCAGTGCTAGAGGGGAGGAATCTAATGAAAAACTGTTTTTT. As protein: CSARGEESNEKLFF.

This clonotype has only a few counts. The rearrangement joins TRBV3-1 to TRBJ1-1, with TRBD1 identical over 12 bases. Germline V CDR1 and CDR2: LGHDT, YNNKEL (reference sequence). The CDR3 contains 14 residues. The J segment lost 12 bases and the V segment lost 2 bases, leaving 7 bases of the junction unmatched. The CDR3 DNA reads TGTGCCAGCAGCCAATGGGACAGGGGGCGCGGAACTTTCTTT. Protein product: CASSQWDRGRGTFF.

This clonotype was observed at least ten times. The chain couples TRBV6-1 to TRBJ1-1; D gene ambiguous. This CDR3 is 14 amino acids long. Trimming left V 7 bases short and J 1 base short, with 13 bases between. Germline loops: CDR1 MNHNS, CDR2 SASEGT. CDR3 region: CASTLLGRNTEAFF. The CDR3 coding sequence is TGTGCCAGCACCCTACTAGGGAGGAACACTGAAGCTTTCTTT.

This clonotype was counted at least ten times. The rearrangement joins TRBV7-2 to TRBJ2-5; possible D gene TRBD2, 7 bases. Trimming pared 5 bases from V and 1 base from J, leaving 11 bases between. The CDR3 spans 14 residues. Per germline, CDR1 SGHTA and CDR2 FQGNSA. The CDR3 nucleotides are TGTGCCAGCAGCACGGGGGGCAGCCAAGAGACCCAGTACTTC. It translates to CASSTGGSQETQYF. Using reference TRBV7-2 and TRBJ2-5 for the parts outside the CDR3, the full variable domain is GAGVSQSPSNKVTEKGKDVELRCDPISGHTALYWYRQSLGQGLEFLIYFQGNSAPDKSGLPSDRFSAERTGGSVSTLTIQRTQQEDSAVYLCASSTGGSQETQYFGPGTRLLVL.

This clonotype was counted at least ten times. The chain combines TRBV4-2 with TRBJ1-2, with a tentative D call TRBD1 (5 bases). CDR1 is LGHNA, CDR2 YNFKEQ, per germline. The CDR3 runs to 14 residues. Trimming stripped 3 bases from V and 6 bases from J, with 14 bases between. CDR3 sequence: CASSQETVDHGYTF. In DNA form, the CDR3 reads TGTGCCAGCAGCCAGGAGACAGTCGACCATGGCTACACCTTC.

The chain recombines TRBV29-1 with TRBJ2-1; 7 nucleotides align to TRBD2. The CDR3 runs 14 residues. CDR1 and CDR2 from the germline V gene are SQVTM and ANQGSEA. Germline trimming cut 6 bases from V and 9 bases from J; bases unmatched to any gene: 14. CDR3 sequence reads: CSVRVGGPVGEQFF. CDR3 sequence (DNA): TGCAGCGTCAGAGTGGGAGGGCCGGTAGGTGAGCAGTTCTTC.

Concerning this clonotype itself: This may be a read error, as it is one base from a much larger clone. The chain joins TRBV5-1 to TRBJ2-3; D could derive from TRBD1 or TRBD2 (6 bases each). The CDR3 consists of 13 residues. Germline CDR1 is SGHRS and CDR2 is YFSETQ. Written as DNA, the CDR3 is TGCACCAGCAGCCTGAGGGGGGAAGATACGCAGTATTTT. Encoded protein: CTSSLRGEDTQYF. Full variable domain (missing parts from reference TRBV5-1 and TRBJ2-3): KAGVTQTPRYLIKTRGQQVTLSCSPISGHRSVSWYQQTPGQGLQFLFEYFSETQRNKGNFPGRFSGRQFSNSRSEMNVSTLELGDSALYLCTSSLRGEDTQYFGPGTRLTVL.

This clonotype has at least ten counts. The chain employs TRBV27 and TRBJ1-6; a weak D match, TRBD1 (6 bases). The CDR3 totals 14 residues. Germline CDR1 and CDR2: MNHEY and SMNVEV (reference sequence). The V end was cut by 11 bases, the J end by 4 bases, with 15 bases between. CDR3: CASRGGPYNSPLHF. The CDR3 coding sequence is TGTGCCTCTAGGGGGGGGCCATATAATTCACCCCTCCACTTT.

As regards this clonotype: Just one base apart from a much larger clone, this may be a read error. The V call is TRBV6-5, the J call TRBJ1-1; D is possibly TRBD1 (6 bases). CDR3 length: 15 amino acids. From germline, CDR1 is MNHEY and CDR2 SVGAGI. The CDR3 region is CACSYGGGVNTEAFF. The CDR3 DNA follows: TGTGCCTGCAGTTACGGGGGCGGGGTGAACACTGAAGCTTTCTTT.

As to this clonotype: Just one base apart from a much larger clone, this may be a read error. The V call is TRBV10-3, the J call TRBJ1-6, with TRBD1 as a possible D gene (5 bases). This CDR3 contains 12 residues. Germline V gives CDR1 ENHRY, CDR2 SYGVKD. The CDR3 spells CASSESQGPLHF. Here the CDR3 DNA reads TGTGCCAGCAGTGAGTCGCAGGGACCCCTCCACTTT.

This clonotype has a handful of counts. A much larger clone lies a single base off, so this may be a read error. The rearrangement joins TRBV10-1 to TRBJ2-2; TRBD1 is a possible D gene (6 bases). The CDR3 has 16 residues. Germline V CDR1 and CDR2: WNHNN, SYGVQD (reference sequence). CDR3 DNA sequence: TGCGCCAGCAGTGAGTCGAGGACAGCGAACACCGGGGAGCGGTTTTTT. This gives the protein CASSESRTANTGERFF.

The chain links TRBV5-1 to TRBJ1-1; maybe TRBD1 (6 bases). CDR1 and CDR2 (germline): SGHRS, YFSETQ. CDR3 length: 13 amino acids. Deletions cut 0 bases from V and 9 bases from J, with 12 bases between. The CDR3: CASSLGDGGQAFF. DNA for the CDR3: TGCGCCAGCAGCTTGGGGGACGGGGGGCAAGCTTTCTTT.

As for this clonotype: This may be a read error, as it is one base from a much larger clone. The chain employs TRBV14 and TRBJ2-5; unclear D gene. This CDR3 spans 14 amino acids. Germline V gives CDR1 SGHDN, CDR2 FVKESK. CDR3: CVSSLGPLQETQYF. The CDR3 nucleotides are TGTGTCAGCAGCCTCGGACCTTTACAAGAGACCCAGTACTTC. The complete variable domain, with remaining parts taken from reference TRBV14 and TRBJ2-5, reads EAGVTQFPSHSVIEKGQTVTLRCDPISGHDNLYWYRRVMGKEIKFLLHFVKESKQDESGMPNNRFLAERTGGTYSTLKVQPAELEDSGVYFCVSSLGPLQETQYFGPGTRLLVL.

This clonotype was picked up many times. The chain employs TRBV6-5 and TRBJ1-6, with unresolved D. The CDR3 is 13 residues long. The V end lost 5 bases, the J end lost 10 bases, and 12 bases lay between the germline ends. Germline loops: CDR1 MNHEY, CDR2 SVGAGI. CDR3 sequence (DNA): TGTGCCAGCAGTGGCCAAGAAGGCTCACCCCTCCACTTT. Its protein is CASSGQEGSPLHF.

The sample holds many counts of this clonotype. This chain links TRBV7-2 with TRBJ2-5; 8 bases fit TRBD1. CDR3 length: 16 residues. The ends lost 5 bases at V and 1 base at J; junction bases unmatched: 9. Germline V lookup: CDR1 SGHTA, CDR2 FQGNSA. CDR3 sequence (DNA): TGTGCCAGCAGCAAACAGGGGGTGCTGACCCAAGAGACCCAGTACTTC. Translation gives CASSKQGVLTQETQYF.

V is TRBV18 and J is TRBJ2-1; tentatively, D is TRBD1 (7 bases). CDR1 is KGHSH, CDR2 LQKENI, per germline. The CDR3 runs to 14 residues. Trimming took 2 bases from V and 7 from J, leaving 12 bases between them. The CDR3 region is CASSPDSGGNEQFF. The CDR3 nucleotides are TGTGCCAGCTCACCAGATTCAGGGGGGAATGAGCAGTTCTTC.

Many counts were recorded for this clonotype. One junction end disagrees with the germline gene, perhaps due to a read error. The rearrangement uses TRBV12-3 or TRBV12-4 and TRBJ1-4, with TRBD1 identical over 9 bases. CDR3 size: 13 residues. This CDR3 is CASSLGTGERLFF. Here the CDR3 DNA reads TGTGCCAGCAGTTTAGGGACAGGGGAAAGACTGTTTTTT.

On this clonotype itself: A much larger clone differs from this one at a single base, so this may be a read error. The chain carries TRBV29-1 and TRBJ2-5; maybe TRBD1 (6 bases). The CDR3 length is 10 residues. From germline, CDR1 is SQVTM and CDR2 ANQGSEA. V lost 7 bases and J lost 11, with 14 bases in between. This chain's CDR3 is CSGTDRAQYF. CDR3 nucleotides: TGCAGCGGAACGGACAGAGCGCAGTACTTC.

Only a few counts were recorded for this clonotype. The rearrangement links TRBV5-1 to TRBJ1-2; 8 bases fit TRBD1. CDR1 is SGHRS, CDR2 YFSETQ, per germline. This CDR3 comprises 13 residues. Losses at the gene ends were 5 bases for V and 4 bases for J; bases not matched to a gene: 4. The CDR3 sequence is CASRDRGTYGYTF. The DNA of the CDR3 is TGCGCCAGCAGAGACAGGGGAACCTATGGCTACACCTTC.